These 15 T cell receptor beta chains were sequenced from one sample in a study of blood T cell repertoires in COVID-19. The data were produced by immunoSEQ multiplex PCR, yet TCRdb's version contains in-frame clones alone and is incomplete. Of 100,000 to 120,000 clones listed, roughly 76% are singletons. Sequencing was done on a sample of peripheral blood. The receptor source for this set is a woman aged 60-75 years with acute or convalescent COVID-19.

This clone was seen once. V is TRBV6-2 or TRBV6-3 and J is TRBJ1-2, with TRBD1 as a possible D gene (5 bases). The CDR3 has 18 amino acids. The V gene lost 3 bases and the J gene lost 5 bases, with 25 bases spanning the gap. The germline gives CDR1 MNHEY, CDR2 SVGEGT. The CDR3 region is CASSYNLGRPGLDYGYTF. The CDR3 DNA reads TGTGCCAGCAGTTATAACCTCGGCAGACCGGGACTCGATTATGGCTACACCTTC.

The rearrangement uses TRBV5-1 and TRBJ1-4; TRBD1 might be the D (6 bases). V dropped 0 bases and J dropped 4 bases, with 7 bases sitting between them. This CDR3 has 14 amino acids. CDR1 and CDR2 from the germline V gene are SGHRS and YFSETQ. CDR3 protein: CASSLAGVNEKLFF. CDR3 nucleotides: TGCGCCAGCAGCTTGGCAGGGGTTAATGAAAAACTGTTTTTT. The full variable domain, with the rest looked up from reference TRBV5-1 and TRBJ1-4, is KAGVTQTPRYLIKTRGQQVTLSCSPISGHRSVSWYQQTPGQGLQFLFEYFSETQRNKGNFPGRFSGRQFSNSRSEMNVSTLELGDSALYLCASSLAGVNEKLFFGSGTQLSVL.

The genes are TRBV5-1 and TRBJ2-5; the match to TRBD1 covers 11 bases. The germline V gene encodes CDR1 SGHRS and CDR2 YFSETQ. The junction had 7 bases not matched to a gene; V was cut back by 4 bases and J by 5 bases. This CDR3 region has 15 residues. The CDR3 region has the DNA TGCGCCAGCAGCACCGGACAGGGGGCGCTTGAGACCCAGTACTTC. Amino acid sequence: CASSTGQGALETQYF.

This clone was observed a handful of times. The J gene is TRBJ1-3, the V gene TRBV27; no reliable D call. Germline-derived CDR1 and CDR2 are MNHEY and SMNVEV (reference sequence). The V end was cut by 3 bases, the J end by 0 bases, with 9 bases between. CDR3 length equals 15 residues. CDR3 in amino acids: CASSLSWPSGNTIYF. CDR3 DNA sequence: TGTGCCAGCAGTTTGTCGTGGCCCTCTGGAAACACCATATATTTT.

V and J are TRBV5-1 and TRBJ1-1; D is undetermined. The V gene lost 5 bases and the J gene lost 7 bases, with 12 bases spanning the gap. The CDR3 contains 12 residues. Germline-derived CDR1 and CDR2 are SGHRS and YFSETQ. In nucleotides, the CDR3 is TGCGCCAGCAGTTTCTGGGGAGATGAAGCTTTCTTT. Protein: CASSFWGDEAFF.

The rearrangement joins TRBV5-1 to TRBJ1-3; perhaps TRBD1 as D (6 bases). This CDR3 is built from 15 residues. V was shortened by 2 bases and J by 4 bases, with 13 bases between the two germline ends. Germline V gene sequence: CDR1 SGHRS, CDR2 YFSETQ. The CDR3 region has the DNA TGCGCCAGCAGCTTTCAGGGACAAAAGGGAAACACCATATATTTT. Protein product: CASSFQGQKGNTIYF.

The chain joins TRBV5-3 to TRBJ2-3; TRBD1 might be the D (5 bases). TRBV5-3 is treated as an ORF (open reading frame) with a function not yet certain. The CDR3 spans 13 residues. V lost 10 bases, J lost 5 bases, and 17 bases lay in between. The CDR3 DNA sequence: TGTGCCCGCCCAGGACACCATCGAGATACGCAGTATTTT. Residues: CARPGHHRDTQYF.

This clone was picked up a small number of times. The chain employs TRBV7-6 and TRBJ2-7; TRBD1 matches 12 bases. After removal of 6 bases from V and 7 bases from J, the junction contained 10 bases not matched to a gene. The CDR3 is 15 residues long. CDR1 and CDR2 from the germline V gene are SGHVS and FNYEAQ. Here the CDR3 DNA reads TGTGCCAGCAGTCCACCGGGACAGGGGGCGAGGGAGCAGTACTTC. It yields the protein CASSPPGQGAREQYF.

The V and J genes are TRBV4-3 and TRBJ1-3; 8 nucleotides line up with TRBD1. Trimming at V came to 2 bases and at J to 7 bases, leaving 10 bases not matched to a gene. From germline, CDR1 is LGHNA and CDR2 YSLEER. The CDR3 covers 16 residues. The CDR3 DNA sequence: TGCGCCAGCAGCCAATTTGGGACAGGATTAGGGAACACCATATATTTT. This translates into CASSQFGTGLGNTIYF.

This clone was found many times. This chain joins TRBV9 and TRBJ1-3; D possibly corresponds to TRBD1 (5 bases). Trimming stripped 3 bases from V and 0 bases from J, with 13 bases between. The CDR3 loop spans 16 amino acids. Germline V gives CDR1 SGDLS, CDR2 YYNGEE. The CDR3 DNA sequence: TGTGCCAGCAGCGACACGGGACTCATCTCTGGAAACACCATATATTTT. It specifies CASSDTGLISGNTIYF.

The chain couples TRBV21-1 to TRBJ1-2. TRBV21-1 is recorded as a pseudogene. This CDR3 has 15 residues. The CDR3 nucleotides are TGTGCCAGCAGCACTCAGTCGGGGGGCGCAAATGGCTACACCTTC. Translated, it gives CASSTQSGGANGYTF.

This clone came up a few times. This chain connects TRBV5-8 to TRBJ1-2, with unresolved D. The CDR3 has 13 amino acids. With 4 bases removed from V and 4 bases from J, the gap between germline ends came to 11 bases. The V gene's germline CDR1 is SGHTS and CDR2 YDEGEE. The CDR3, as DNA: TGTGCCAGCAGCCTCACCGGTCCCTATGGCTACACCTTC. It is translated as CASSLTGPYGYTF.

This clone has more than one count but fewer than ten. The chain links TRBV5-5 to TRBJ1-5, with 7 bases lining up with TRBD1. Germline CDR1 SGHKS, CDR2 YYEKEE (reference sequence). The CDR3 covers 15 residues. V lost 4 bases and J lost 5; bases outside the gene matches: 9. For the CDR3, the DNA is TGTGCCAGCAGCGTACGGACAGGACAACATCAGCCCCAGCATTTT. This translates into CASSVRTGQHQPQHF. The full variable domain, its missing parts supplied by reference TRBV5-5 and TRBJ1-5, is DAGVTQSPTHLIKTRGQQVTLRCSPISGHKSVSWYQQVLGQGPQFIFQYYEKEERGRGNFPDRFSARQFPNYSSELNVNALLLGDSALYLCASSVRTGQHQPQHFGDGTRLSIL.

The rearrangement joins TRBV5-1 to TRBJ2-1; 9 positions agree with TRBD1. Germline V gene lookup returns CDR1 SGHRS and CDR2 YFSETQ. The trim removed 4 bases at V and 3 bases at J, leaving 14 bases unmatched. The CDR3 loop spans 18 amino acids. CDR3 region: CASSTGQGSGVRYNEQFF. The CDR3 region has the DNA TGCGCCAGCAGCACGGGACAGGGTTCCGGGGTACGCTACAATGAGCAGTTCTTC.

The chain joins TRBV28 to TRBJ1-2; 8 bases are a match to TRBD1. Unmatched junction bases numbered 5, after V lost 3 bases and J lost 2 bases. The CDR3 has 15 amino acids. The V gene's germline CDR1 is MDHEN and CDR2 SYDVKM. CDR3 amino acids: CASSFPTGGNYGYTF. The CDR3 DNA is TGTGCCAGCAGTTTTCCTACAGGGGGAAACTATGGCTACACCTTC.